This is a list of T cell receptor beta chains from one sample in a study of blood T cell repertoires in COVID-19. The assay was immunoSEQ multiplex PCR, and TCRdb's table has in-frame clones only and misses some. The sample includes some 200,000 clones, 80% to 85% of them seen just once. The sequenced sample consisted of peripheral blood. Receptors originate from a woman aged 55-69 years with acute or convalescent COVID-19. The CDR3 runs from the conserved cysteine through the conserved F or W. The D gene is left open where the match is weak. Size is omitted from some rows. Given values are once, few, many or a class for expanded clones.

abundance	v_gene	j_gene	d_gene	CDR3nt	CDR3aa
-	TRBV5-4	TRBJ1-6	TRBD1	TGTGCCAGCAGCTCTCAGACAGGGTATAATTCACCCCTCCACTTT	CASSSQTGYNSPLHF
-	TRBV6-6	TRBJ1-3	-	TGTGCCAGCAGTCGGGGGCCTGGAAACACCATATATTTT	CASSRGPGNTIYF
-	TRBV6-1	TRBJ2-3	-	TGTGCCAGCAGTGAAGTCGTCGCTAGTAGCGCAGATACGCAGTATTTT	CASSEVVASSADTQYF
few	TRBV28	TRBJ1-3	-	TGTGCCAGCAGTGTCAATCCTGGAAACACCATATATTTT	CASSVNPGNTIYF
once	TRBV7-2	TRBJ2-7	-	TGTGCCAGCAGCGTCGGTAGCTCGAGCTCCTACGAGCAGTACTTC	CASSVGSSSSYEQYF
-	TRBV10-1	TRBJ1-2	-	TGCGCCAGCAGACCCCAGGGCGGGAAGGGCCTTTATGGCTACACCTTC	CASRPQGGKGLYGYTF
-	TRBV6-5	TRBJ1-5	-	TGTGCAAGCATGTCGGGAGGTAGCAATCAGCCCCAGCATTTT	CASMSGGSNQPQHF
-	TRBV6-4	TRBJ1-5	-	TGTGCCAGCTTTGGGCAGGGGAATCAGCCCCAGCATTTT	CASFGQGNQPQHF
few	TRBV6-1	TRBJ2-7	TRBD1	TGTGCCAGCAGTGATAGGACAGGGAACGAGCAGTACTTC	CASSDRTGNEQYF
-	TRBV10-3	TRBJ1-1	TRBD1	TGTGCCATCAGTAGGAGGGACAGGGGGGACACTGAAGCTTTCTTT	CAISRRDRGDTEAFF
-	TRBV7-9	TRBJ2-6	TRBD1	TGTGCCAGCAGCTCGGGGGACAGGGTAGACGTCCTGACTTTC	CASSSGDRVDVLTF
few	TRBV7-9	TRBJ1-1	-	TGTGCCAGCAGCTTAGGGGTAGGGGGTAACACTGAAGCTTTCTTT	CASSLGVGGNTEAFF
-	TRBV4-2	TRBJ2-7	-	TGTGCCAGCAGCCAGGCTCGGACACAGACCTACGAGCAGTACTTC	CASSQARTQTYEQYF
-	TRBV5-5	TRBJ2-3	-	TGTGCCAGCAGCTTGGGGCCAGGGCCCAGCACAGATACGCAGTATTTT	CASSLGPGPSTDTQYF
once	TRBV4-2	TRBJ1-5	TRBD1	TGTGCCAGCACCCCCGACTCAAAGGGGGCAAATCAGCCCCAGCATTTT	CASTPDSKGANQPQHF
-	TRBV21-1	TRBJ1-5	-	TGTGCCAGCAGCAAACCCCCAGGTCGGAGCAATCAGCCCCAGCATTTT	CASSKPPGRSNQPQHF
once	TRBV6-5	TRBJ1-2	-	TGTGCCAGCAGCCTCAGGGGCTTGGATGGCTACACCTTC	CASSLRGLDGYTF
-	TRBV27	TRBJ2-5	TRBD2	TGTGCCAGCAGTTTTGGGGGGACTAGTGCGGAGACCCAGTACTTC	CASSFGGTSAETQYF
-	TRBV3-1/TRBV3-2	TRBJ1-6	TRBD1	TGTGCCAGCAGCCAACCGGGGACAGCCCATTATAATTCACCCCTCCACTTT	CASSQPGTAHYNSPLHF
-	TRBV5-1	TRBJ1-6	TRBD1	TGCGCCAGCAGCTTGGGGGACAGGGGATATTCACCCCTCCACTTT	CASSLGDRGYSPLHF
-	TRBV11-2	TRBJ1-2	-	TGTGCCAGCAGCTTATGGTCAGCGGGGGCTGCCTATGGCTACACCTTC	CASSLWSAGAAYGYTF
-	TRBV15	TRBJ2-1	TRBD1	TGTGCCACCAGCAGTAGAGTAGGGACAGGGGGCAATGAGCAGTTCTTC	CATSSRVGTGGNEQFF
many	TRBV13	TRBJ1-1	-	TGTGCCAGCAGCTTAGAGGGGTATCCTGAAGCTTTCTTT	CASSLEGYPEAFF
-	TRBV7-9	TRBJ1-2	TRBD1	TGTGCCAGCACCGTGCAGACGGGGACAGGAACTAACTATGGCTACACCTTC	CASTVQTGTGTNYGYTF
-	TRBV6-5	TRBJ1-6	-	TGTGCCAGCAGTTACTCGTTGCGGACTGCAAATTCACCCCTCCACTTT	CASSYSLRTANSPLHF
-	TRBV2	TRBJ1-1	-	TGTGCCACCCCCGCAGGAAGCACTGAAGCTTTCTTT	CATPAGSTEAFF
few	TRBV30	TRBJ1-1	-	TGTGCCTGGAGTCGGGACACCTCGAACACTGAAGCTTTCTTT	CAWSRDTSNTEAFF
-	TRBV19	TRBJ1-2	TRBD1	TGTGCCAGTAGTACGTCGACAGGGGGTCCCTATGGCTACACCTTC	CASSTSTGGPYGYTF
once	TRBV7-9	TRBJ1-1	-	TGTGCCAGCAGCCCACAGAACACTGAAGCTTTCTTT	CASSPQNTEAFF
once	TRBV12-3/TRBV12-4	TRBJ1-3	-	TGTGCCAGTATGAGCTCTGGAAACACCATATATTTT	CASMSSGNTIYF
-	TRBV20-1	TRBJ2-7	TRBD2	TGCAGTGCTAGTCTTGGCGGGGGGTATGGTGAGCAGTACTTC	CSASLGGGYGEQYF
-	TRBV3-1/TRBV3-2	TRBJ2-3	TRBD2	TGTGCCAGCAGCCTAATAGCGGGGTCCACAGATACGCAGTATTTT	CASSLIAGSTDTQYF
once	TRBV19	TRBJ1-5	-	TGTGCCAGTAGTATTGGTGGTCGGGTAGGGACTATGGAGCCCCAGCATTTT	CASSIGGRVGTMEPQHF
-	TRBV7-9	TRBJ1-1	-	TGTGCCAGCAGCCCACGGGCCAGGGGAAGTCCCAACGCTGAAGCTTTCTTT	CASSPRARGSPNAEAFF
-	TRBV3-1/TRBV3-2	TRBJ2-2	-	TGTGCCAGCAGCCAAACTAGATCCGCCGGGGAGCTGTTTTTT	CASSQTRSAGELFF
few	TRBV2	TRBJ1-3	TRBD1	TGTGCCAGCAGTAGTAGACAGGGCTCTGGAAACACCATATATTTT	CASSSRQGSGNTIYF
-	TRBV9	TRBJ2-1	-	TGTGCCAGCAGCGACTCGGACTCGAGCTACAATGAGCAGTTCTTC	CASSDSDSSYNEQFF
-	TRBV5-1	TRBJ1-2	-	TGCGCCAGCAGCTTGGCCTCGGGGTCGAGGTATGGCTACACCTTC	CASSLASGSRYGYTF
few	TRBV12-3/TRBV12-4	TRBJ1-2	-	TGTGCCAGCAGTTTAGACAGAAACTATGGCTACACCTTC	CASSLDRNYGYTF
few	TRBV29-1	TRBJ1-2	-	TGCAGCGCCTTAATGTATGGCTACACCTTC	CSALMYGYTF
-	TRBV10-3	TRBJ1-1	TRBD1	TGTGCCATCAGTGTACAGGGGTTGGGCACTGAAGCTTTCTTT	CAISVQGLGTEAFF
-	TRBV27	TRBJ1-2	-	TGTGCCAGCAGTTCACAGGGAGGGGGGTGGAAAGCTAACTATGGCTACACCTTC	CASSSQGGGWKANYGYTF
once	TRBV11-2	TRBJ2-7	-	TGTGCCAGCAGCCAGCCGGGATCCGCGGGCAACGAGCAGTACTTC	CASSQPGSAGNEQYF
-	TRBV6-6	TRBJ1-4	-	TGTGCCAGCAGCCTACAGGGAACTAATGAAAAACTGTTTTTT	CASSLQGTNEKLFF
once	TRBV6-5	TRBJ2-7	-	TGTGCCAGCAGTTACTCGACCAGGGGCTCCTACGAGCAGTACTTC	CASSYSTRGSYEQYF
-	TRBV2	TRBJ1-1	TRBD1	TGTGCCAGCAGTGGACAGGGGGTATTGGATCAAGCTTTCTTT	CASSGQGVLDQAFF
once	TRBV7-2	TRBJ2-3	-	TGTGCCAGCAGCTTAGCGGGGACTAGCACAGATACGCAGTATTTT	CASSLAGTSTDTQYF
many	TRBV5-6	TRBJ1-1	-	TGTGCCAGCAGCTTGGCCAATTTGAGGGCTAAAGACACTGAAGCTTTCTTT	CASSLANLRAKDTEAFF
-	TRBV3-1/TRBV3-2	TRBJ2-7	-	TGTGCCAGCAGCCAGTTTCCGGGACTGCCCTACGAGCAGTACTTC	CASSQFPGLPYEQYF
-	TRBV7-2	TRBJ1-2	-	TGTGCCAGCAGCTTACAGGGAGGAGGCTATGGCTACACCTTC	CASSLQGGGYGYTF
-	TRBV2	TRBJ2-1	-	TGTGCCAGCAGTGACCGGGACTGGGGATTCTTC	CASSDRDWGFF
-	TRBV19	TRBJ2-3	-	TGTGCCAGTAGAGGGGGGAGGGGAGGTAGCACAGATACGCAGTATTTT	CASRGGRGGSTDTQYF
-	TRBV4-2	TRBJ2-5	TRBD2	TGTGCCAGCAGCCAAGATCACGGAGCGGGGGGAGAGACCCAGTACTTC	CASSQDHGAGGETQYF
once	TRBV13	TRBJ1-1	-	TGTGCCAGCAGCTCCAGAGCAGGGGTCCGGAACACTGAAGCTTTCTTT	CASSSRAGVRNTEAFF